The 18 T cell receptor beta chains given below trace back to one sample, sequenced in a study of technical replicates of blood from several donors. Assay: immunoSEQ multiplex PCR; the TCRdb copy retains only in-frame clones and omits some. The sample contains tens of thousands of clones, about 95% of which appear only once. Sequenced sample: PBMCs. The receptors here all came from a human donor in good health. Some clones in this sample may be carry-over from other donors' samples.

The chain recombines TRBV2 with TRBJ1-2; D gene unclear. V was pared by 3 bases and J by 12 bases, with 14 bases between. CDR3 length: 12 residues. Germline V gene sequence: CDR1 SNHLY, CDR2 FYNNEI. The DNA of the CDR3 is TGTGCCAGCAGTGATCTCTTCGGAGGGAACACCTTC. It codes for CASSDLFGGNTF.

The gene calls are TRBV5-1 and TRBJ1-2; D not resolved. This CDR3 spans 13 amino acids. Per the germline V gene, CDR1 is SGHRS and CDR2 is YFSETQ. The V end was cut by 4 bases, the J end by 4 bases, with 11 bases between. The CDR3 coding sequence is TGCGCCAGCAGCCCGGGGTTTGGCTATGGCTACACCTTC. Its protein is CASSPGFGYGYTF. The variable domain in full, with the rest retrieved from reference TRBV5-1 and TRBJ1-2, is KAGVTQTPRYLIKTRGQQVTLSCSPISGHRSVSWYQQTPGQGLQFLFEYFSETQRNKGNFPGRFSGRQFSNSRSEMNVSTLELGDSALYLCASSPGFGYGYTFGSGTRLTVV.

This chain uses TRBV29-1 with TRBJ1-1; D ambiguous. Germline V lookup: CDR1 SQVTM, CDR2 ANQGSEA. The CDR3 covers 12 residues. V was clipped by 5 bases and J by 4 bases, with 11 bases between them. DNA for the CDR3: TGCAGCGTTAGCGGGATGGTCACTGAAGCTTTCTTT. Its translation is CSVSGMVTEAFF.

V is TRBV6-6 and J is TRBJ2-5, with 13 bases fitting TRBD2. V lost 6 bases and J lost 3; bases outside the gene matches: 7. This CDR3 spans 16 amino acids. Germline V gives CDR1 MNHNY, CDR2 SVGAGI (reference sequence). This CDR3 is CASSLTSGGKKETQYF. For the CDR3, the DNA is TGTGCCAGCAGCCTGACTAGCGGGGGGAAGAAAGAGACCCAGTACTTC.

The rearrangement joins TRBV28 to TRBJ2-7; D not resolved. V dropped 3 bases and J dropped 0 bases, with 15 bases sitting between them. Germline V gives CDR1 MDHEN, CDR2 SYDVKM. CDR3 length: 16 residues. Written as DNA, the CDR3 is TGTGCCAGCAGTTTGGGTGGTGCGGCTCCCTCCTACGAGCAGTACTTC. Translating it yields CASSLGGAAPSYEQYF. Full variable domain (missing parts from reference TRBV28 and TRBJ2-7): DVKVTQSSRYLVKRTGEKVFLECVQDMDHENMFWYRQDPGLGLRLIYFSYDVKMKEKGDIPEGYSVSREKKERFSLILESASTNQTSMYLCASSLGGAAPSYEQYFGPGTRLTVT.

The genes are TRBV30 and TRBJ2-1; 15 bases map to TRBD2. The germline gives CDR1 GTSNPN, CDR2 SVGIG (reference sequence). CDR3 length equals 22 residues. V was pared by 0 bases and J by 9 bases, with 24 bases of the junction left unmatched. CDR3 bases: TGTGCCTGGAGTGTAAGCCGCGGTCGAACGAGGACTAGCGGGAGGGCCGAGGGTGAGCAGTTCTTC. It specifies CAWSVSRGRTRTSGRAEGEQFF.

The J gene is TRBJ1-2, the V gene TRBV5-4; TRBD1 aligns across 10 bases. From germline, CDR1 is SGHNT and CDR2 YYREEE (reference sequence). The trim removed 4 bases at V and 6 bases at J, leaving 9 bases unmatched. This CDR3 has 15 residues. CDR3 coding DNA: TGTGCCAGCAGCAAAGAGACAGGGGGCTGGGATGGCTACACCTTC. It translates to CASSKETGGWDGYTF.

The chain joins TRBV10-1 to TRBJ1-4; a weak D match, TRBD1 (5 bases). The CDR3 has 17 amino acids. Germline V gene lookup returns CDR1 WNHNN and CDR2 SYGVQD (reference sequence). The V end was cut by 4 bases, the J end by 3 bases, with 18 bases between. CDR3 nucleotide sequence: TGCGCCAGCAGTGGGTCCGGGAATACGGGGGCTAATGAAAAACTGTTTTTT. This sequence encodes CASSGSGNTGANEKLFF.

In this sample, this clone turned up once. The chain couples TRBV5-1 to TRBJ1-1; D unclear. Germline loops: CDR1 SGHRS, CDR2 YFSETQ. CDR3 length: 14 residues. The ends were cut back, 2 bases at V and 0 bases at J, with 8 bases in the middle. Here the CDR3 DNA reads TGCGCCAGCAGCTTAGGAGTGATGAACACTGAAGCTTTCTTT. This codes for CASSLGVMNTEAFF.

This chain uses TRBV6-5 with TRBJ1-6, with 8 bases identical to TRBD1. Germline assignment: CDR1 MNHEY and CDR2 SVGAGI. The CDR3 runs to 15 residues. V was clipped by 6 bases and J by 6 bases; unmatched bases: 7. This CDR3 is CASRSGQGGNSPLHF. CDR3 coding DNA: TGTGCCAGCAGATCCGGACAGGGAGGTAATTCACCCCTCCACTTT.

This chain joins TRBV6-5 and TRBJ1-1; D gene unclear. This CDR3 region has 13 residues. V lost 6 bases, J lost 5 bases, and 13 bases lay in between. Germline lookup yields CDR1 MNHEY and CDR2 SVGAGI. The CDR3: CASSVTEQTEAFF. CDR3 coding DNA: TGTGCCAGCAGCGTTACAGAGCAGACTGAAGCTTTCTTT.

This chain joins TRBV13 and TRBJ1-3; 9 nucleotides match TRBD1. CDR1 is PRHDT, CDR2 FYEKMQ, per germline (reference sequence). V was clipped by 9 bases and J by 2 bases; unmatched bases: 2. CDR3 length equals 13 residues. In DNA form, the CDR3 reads TGTGCCAGTAGACAGGGGGCTGGAAACACCATATATTTT. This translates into CASRQGAGNTIYF.

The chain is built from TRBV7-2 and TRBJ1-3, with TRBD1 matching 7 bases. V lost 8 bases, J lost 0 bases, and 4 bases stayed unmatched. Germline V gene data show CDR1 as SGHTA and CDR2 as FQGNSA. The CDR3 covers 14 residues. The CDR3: CASQGEASGNTIYF. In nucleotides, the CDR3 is TGTGCCAGCCAGGGGGAAGCCTCTGGAAACACCATATATTTT.

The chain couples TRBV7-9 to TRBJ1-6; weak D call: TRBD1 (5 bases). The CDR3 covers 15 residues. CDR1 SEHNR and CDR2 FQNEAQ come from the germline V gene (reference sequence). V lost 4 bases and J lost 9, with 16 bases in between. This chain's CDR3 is CASSSERGLGSPLHF. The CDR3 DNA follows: TGTGCCAGCAGCTCGGAAAGGGGCCTCGGTTCACCCCTCCACTTT.

The CDR3 loop reads CASRERLSGGPTGELFF. CDR3 DNA sequence: TGTGCCAGTAGAGAGCGTCTTAGCGGGGGGCCCACCGGGGAGCTGTTTTTT. V usage is TRBV19 and J usage is TRBJ2-2, with 10 bases identical to TRBD2. V dropped 6 bases and J dropped 4; count of bases not matched to a gene: 11. Germline lookup yields CDR1 LNHDA and CDR2 SQIVND (reference sequence). The CDR3 consists of 17 residues.

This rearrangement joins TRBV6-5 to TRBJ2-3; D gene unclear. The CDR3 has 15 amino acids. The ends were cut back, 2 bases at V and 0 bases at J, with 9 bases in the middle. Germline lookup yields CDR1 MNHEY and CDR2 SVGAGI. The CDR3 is CASSYVGASTDTQYF. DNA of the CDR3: TGTGCCAGCAGTTACGTGGGCGCGAGCACAGATACGCAGTATTTT.

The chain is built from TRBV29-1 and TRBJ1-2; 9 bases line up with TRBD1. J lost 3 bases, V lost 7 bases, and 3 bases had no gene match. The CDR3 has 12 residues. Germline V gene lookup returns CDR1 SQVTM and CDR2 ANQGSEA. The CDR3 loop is CSDRGRDYGYTF. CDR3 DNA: TGCAGCGACAGGGGGCGCGACTATGGCTACACCTTC.

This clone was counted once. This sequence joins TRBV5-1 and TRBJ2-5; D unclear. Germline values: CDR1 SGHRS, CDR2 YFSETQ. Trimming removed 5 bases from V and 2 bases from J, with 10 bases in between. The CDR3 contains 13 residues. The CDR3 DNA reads TGCGCCAGCAGACTGGGCCAGCAAGAGACCCAGTACTTC. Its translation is CASRLGQQETQYF. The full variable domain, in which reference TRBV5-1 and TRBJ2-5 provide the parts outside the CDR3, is KAGVTQTPRYLIKTRGQQVTLSCSPISGHRSVSWYQQTPGQGLQFLFEYFSETQRNKGNFPGRFSGRQFSNSRSEMNVSTLELGDSALYLCASRLGQQETQYFGPGTRLLVL.